This T cell receptor (beta chain) is drawn from a study of cytomegalovirus exposure and HLA in healthy donors. General observations from the study: With DRB1 most and HLA-C fewest, TCR association rates differed between HLA loci in a later analysis. CMV serostatus was the only recorded immune exposure for donors. Presence/absence analyses rested on an assumption that sequencing depth was roughly uniform across donors.

It was with 60 Vbeta and 13 Jbeta primers that the PCR ran. The data were produced by immunoSEQ multiplex PCR, yet TCRdb's version contains in-frame clones alone and is incomplete. The data show 150,000 to 200,000 clones, with roughly 87% seen just once and 0.2% to 0.3% held by the top ten. This clone has a handful of counts. The antigen is undetermined. Although they were nominally healthy when sampled, donors likely had unrecorded immune exposures. This CDR3 has 12 amino acids. Looked up from germline, CDR1 is ENHRY and CDR2 is SYGVKD. V was pared by 8 bases and J by 3 bases, with 2 bases of the junction left unmatched.

Material for sequencing was PBMCs. This TCR derives from a girl less than two years old in good health and CMV-seronegative. J is TRBJ2-7 and V is TRBV10-3, with 9 bases that match TRBD1. CDR3 sequence reads: CAISGQGYEQYF. DNA for the CDR3: TGTGCCATCTCGGGACAGGGCTACGAGCAGTACTTC.